This T cell receptor beta chain was profiled in a study of T cells in Graves' hyperthyroidism and ophthalmopathy. As to this clonotype: Its matching antigen is unknown.

Per the germline V gene, CDR1 is DFQATT and CDR2 is SNEGSKA (reference sequence). Trimming removed 6 bases at V and 3 bases at J, with 18 bases between. The CDR3 is 15 amino acids. Study conclusions and caveats: Most thyroid clonotypes with frequency above 0.001 were detected in blood.

Amplified TCR beta CDR3 regions derived from RNA transcripts. HTBI primers were used for first-round RT-PCR of the TCR CDR3. Using its own MiXCR run on the multiplex PCR reads, TCRdb lists one record per CDR3 protein. The sample has roughly 380,000 distinct CDR3 sequences; around an eighth are singletons. Researchers barred patients who had uncontrolled infection, other autoimmune disease, pregnancy or lactation. PBMCs were obtained from 9 to 10 ml fresh peripheral blood. This sequence originates from a young man with Graves' hyperthyroidism that later progressed to Graves' ophthalmopathy. Sequenced: blood. This sequence joins TRBV20-1 and TRBJ1-5; no clear D. CDR3: CSAPKGTASNQPQHF. For the CDR3, the DNA is TGCAGTGCCCCTAAGGGAACAGCTTCCAATCAGCCCCAGCATTTT.